Included here is one TCR beta chain sequence, with context. Method: immunoSEQ multiplex PCR; TCRdb's copy keeps in-frame clones and lacks some. The table lists over 150,000 clones, 70% to 90% of them singletons. V dropped 5 bases and J dropped 4 bases, with 17 bases sitting between them. CDR1 is GTSNPN, CDR2 SVGIG, per germline (reference sequence). The CDR3 has 15 residues. These data belong to a study of blood T cell repertoires in COVID-19. Looking at the study overall: The United States, Italy and Spain supplied acute and convalescent COVID-19 samples. The analysed material was cDNA or gDNA that came from T cells, B-cell-depleted T cells, or PBMCs.

The sequence derives from a woman at least 80 years old with COVID-19, enrolled during active disease. The sample consisted of peripheral blood. This chain uses TRBV30 with TRBJ1-4, with a weak D call TRBD1 (5 bases). The DNA for the CDR3 is TGTGCCTGGGGCTTTGGGCAGGGCTATAATGAAAAACTGTTTTTT. This codes for CAWGFGQGYNEKLFF.